The next 29 T cell receptor beta chains were all read from a single sample in a study of cytomegalovirus exposure and HLA in healthy donors. Primers included in the PCR were 60 Vbeta and 13 Jbeta primers. This table comes from immunoSEQ multiplex PCR, and its TCRdb copy is limited to in-frame clones, with some not included. This sample has just over 150,000 clones; about 86% occur once, and the top ten carry around 1.8%. Sequencing was carried out using PBMCs. All receptors derive from a woman aged 18-35 years in good health and CMV-seronegative.

This chain joins TRBV7-9 and TRBJ2-5, with a possible D match to TRBD2 (5 bases). This CDR3 region has 15 residues. Trimming stripped 1 base from V and 6 bases from J, with 15 bases between. The germline gives CDR1 SEHNR, CDR2 FQNEAQ (reference sequence). The CDR3 loop is CASSLEGSVWKTQYF. In DNA form, the CDR3 reads TGTGCCAGCAGCTTAGAAGGTAGCGTCTGGAAGACCCAGTACTTC.

The chain has TRBV4-1 and TRBJ1-1; 8 bases are a match to TRBD1. V lost 3 bases and J lost 1; bases outside the gene matches: 10. Germline CDR1 reads MGHRA; CDR2 reads YSYEKL. The CDR3 has 17 amino acids. CDR3 loop: CASSHLGRDRKNTEAFF. As DNA, the CDR3 is TGCGCCAGCAGCCACCTGGGAAGGGACAGGAAGAACACTGAAGCTTTCTTT.

The chain combines TRBV5-1 with TRBJ1-1; TRBD1 agrees at 10 bases. The CDR3 length is 12 residues. Germline V lookup: CDR1 SGHRS, CDR2 YFSETQ. V shed 0 bases and J 10 bases; nucleotides not matched to a gene: 0. The CDR3 here is CASSLGDRGAFF. For the CDR3, the DNA is TGCGCCAGCAGCTTGGGGGACAGGGGAGCTTTCTTT. Combining the CDR3 with reference TRBV5-1 and TRBJ1-1 gives the whole variable domain KAGVTQTPRYLIKTRGQQVTLSCSPISGHRSVSWYQQTPGQGLQFLFEYFSETQRNKGNFPGRFSGRQFSNSRSEMNVSTLELGDSALYLCASSLGDRGAFFGQGTRLTVV.

The chain carries TRBV19 and TRBJ2-1; D is undetermined. CDR1 and CDR2 from the germline V gene are LNHDA and SQIVND (reference sequence). Trimming stripped 3 bases from V and 0 bases from J, with 9 bases between. CDR3 size: 15 residues. The CDR3 sequence is CASSITRDSYNEQFF. Written as DNA, the CDR3 is TGTGCCAGTAGTATCACGCGCGACTCCTACAATGAGCAGTTCTTC.

This CDR3 reads CASSLGGDSYGYTF. For the CDR3, the DNA is TGCGCCAGCAGCTTGGGCGGGGACAGCTATGGCTACACCTTC. The chain couples TRBV5-1 to TRBJ1-2, with TRBD1 matching 7 bases. Germline V gene data show CDR1 as SGHRS and CDR2 as YFSETQ. J gave up 4 bases and V 0 bases, and 3 bases lay outside the gene matches. The CDR3 has 14 amino acids.

This clone was recorded once. The chain couples TRBV7-9 to TRBJ1-1, with TRBD1 matching 8 bases. Trimming cost V 4 bases and J 6 bases; bases outside gene matches: 10. From germline, CDR1 is SEHNR and CDR2 FQNEAQ (reference sequence). This CDR3 is built from 15 residues. CDR3 loop: CASSSTGDRTSEAFF. The CDR3 DNA is TGTGCCAGCAGCTCGACAGGGGACCGGACCTCTGAAGCTTTCTTT.

This clone was detected once. The V and J genes are TRBV6-1 and TRBJ1-5; unclear D gene. The CDR3 length is 15 residues. The ends were cut back, 6 bases at V and 4 bases at J, with 16 bases in the middle. From germline, CDR1 is MNHNS and CDR2 SASEGT. The DNA for the CDR3 is TGTGCCAGCAGCCTGAGCTGGTCAATAAATCAGCCCCAGCATTTT. Protein sequence: CASSLSWSINQPQHF.

This chain links TRBV9 with TRBJ1-1; 8 nucleotides agree with TRBD1. This CDR3 is 15 amino acids long. Germline values: CDR1 SGDLS, CDR2 YYNGEE. V lost 3 bases and J lost 1; bases outside the gene matches: 5. In DNA form, the CDR3 reads TGTGCCAGCAGCGCATACAGGGGGAGGAACACTGAAGCTTTCTTT. Its protein is CASSAYRGRNTEAFF.

In the case of this clone: Other DNA sequences of this sample code for an identical CDR3. This rearrangement joins TRBV7-8 to TRBJ2-5; the D gene is possibly TRBD1 (5 bases). V was pared by 1 base and J by 2 bases, with 5 bases between. Looked up from germline, CDR1 is SGHVS and CDR2 is FQNEAQ. The CDR3 consists of 13 residues. In DNA, the CDR3 is TGTGCCAGCAGCTTAGACAGGCAAGAGACCCAGTACTTC. This encodes CASSLDRQETQYF.

The rearrangement uses TRBV4-1 and TRBJ2-1; a possible D gene is TRBD1 (6 bases). The CDR3 loop spans 16 amino acids. Germline loops: CDR1 MGHRA, CDR2 YSYEKL. V was clipped by 1 base and J by 6 bases, with 16 bases between them. Here the CDR3 DNA reads TGCGCCAGCAGCCAAGGGGTTGTGACAGGTCCCAATGAGCAGTTCTTC. It yields the protein CASSQGVVTGPNEQFF.

Notes on this clone: Its ends do not fully match the called genes, so a read error is possible. V is TRBV7-9 and J is TRBJ1-1; no firm D call. Germline CDR1 reads SEHNR; CDR2 reads FQNEAQ (reference sequence). The CDR3 length is 12 residues. The CDR3 loop is CSSTSEATKAFF. The CDR3 DNA sequence: TGTTCCAGCACCTCCGAGGCGACTAAAGCTTTCTTT. Using reference TRBV7-9 and TRBJ1-1 for the parts outside the CDR3, the full variable domain is DTGVSQNPRHKITKRGQNVTFRCDPISEHNRLYWYRQTLGQGPEFLTYFQNEAQLEKSRLLSDRFSAERPKGSFSTLEIQRTEQGDSAMYLCSSTSEATKAFFGQGTRLTVV.

The table lists this clone with a few counts. The chain employs TRBV5-1 and TRBJ1-1; D might be TRBD1 (5 bases). V lost 5 bases and J 1 base, leaving 9 bases between the germline ends. The length of the CDR3 is 13 residues. Germline values: CDR1 SGHRS, CDR2 YFSETQ. The CDR3 loop reads CASSGRANTEAFF. The CDR3 DNA sequence: TGCGCCAGCAGTGGCAGGGCGAACACTGAAGCTTTCTTT.

The chain combines TRBV4-1 with TRBJ2-2; tentatively, D is TRBD1 (5 bases). The CDR3 has 14 amino acids. CDR1 and CDR2 (germline): MGHRA, YSYEKL. With 4 bases removed from V and 1 base from J, the gap between germline ends came to 7 bases. CDR3 coding DNA: TGCGCCAGCAGCCTAGGGGAGAACACCGGGGAGCTGTTTTTT. This sequence encodes CASSLGENTGELFF.

The chain uses TRBV11-3 and TRBJ1-1; possible D gene TRBD1, 6 bases. Germline V gene sequence: CDR1 SGHNT, CDR2 YENEEA. CDR3 length: 15 residues. V gave up 5 bases and J gave up 0 bases, with 13 bases separating them. The CDR3 region is CASSPDRLLNTEAFF. CDR3 nucleotide sequence: TGTGCCAGCAGCCCCGACAGGCTCTTGAACACTGAAGCTTTCTTT.

This clone was detected once. The gene calls are TRBV27 and TRBJ1-3; possible D gene TRBD1, 5 bases. CDR3 size: 15 residues. Trimming left V 2 bases short and J 2 bases short, with 10 bases between. Germline-derived CDR1 and CDR2 are MNHEY and SMNVEV (reference sequence). The CDR3 is CASSLKGDPGNTIYF. The CDR3 coding sequence is TGTGCCAGCAGTTTAAAAGGGGATCCTGGAAACACCATATATTTT.

V usage is TRBV15 and J usage is TRBJ1-4; tentatively, D is TRBD1 (5 bases). Germline V gene sequence: CDR1 LNHNV, CDR2 YYDKDF (reference sequence). Trimming shortened V by 0 bases and J by 7 bases, and 18 bases separated the two germline ends. This CDR3 has 17 amino acids. The CDR3 nucleotides read TGTGCCACCAGCAGAGATCTCGGGCCAGGGAAGACTGAAAAACTGTTTTTT. Protein sequence: CATSRDLGPGKTEKLFF.

The V and J genes are TRBV5-1 and TRBJ1-2; D possibly corresponds to TRBD1 (5 bases). Trimming shortened V by 2 bases and J by 2 bases, and 7 bases separated the two germline ends. Germline V CDR1 and CDR2: SGHRS, YFSETQ. CDR3 length equals 13 residues. CDR3 nucleotide sequence: TGCGCCAGCAGCTTTGACAGCAACTATGGCTACACCTTC. Amino acids: CASSFDSNYGYTF.

This clone was recorded once. The V and J genes are TRBV6-7 and TRBJ2-1, with a possible D match to TRBD1 (5 bases). TRBV6-7 is given ORF status, its function remaining uncertain. The CDR3 contains 15 residues. Trimming stripped 5 bases from V and 8 bases from J, with 19 bases between. CDR3 DNA sequence: TGTGCCAGCAGTAACCCTCCGGACACCTTGGATGAGCAGTTCTTC. Encoded protein: CASSNPPDTLDEQFF.

This chain uses TRBV29-1 with TRBJ1-1, with D perhaps TRBD1 (5 bases). V was shortened by 1 base and J by 7 bases, with 10 bases between the two germline ends. Germline CDR1 is SQVTM and CDR2 is ANQGSEA. This CDR3 spans 12 amino acids. The DNA for the CDR3 is TGCAGCGTTGAAGGTAGGAGGGGTGAAGCTTTCTTT. Translated, it gives CSVEGRRGEAFF.

V usage is TRBV2 and J usage is TRBJ2-7; TRBD2 might be the D (6 bases). CDR1 and CDR2 from the germline V gene are SNHLY and FYNNEI. V was shortened by 4 bases and J by 3 bases, with 13 bases between the two germline ends. This CDR3 has 14 residues. The CDR3 region is CASSVPGLRYEQYF. The CDR3 region has the DNA TGTGCCAGCAGTGTCCCGGGACTCCGCTACGAGCAGTACTTC.

The chain recombines TRBV18 with TRBJ1-1, with D possibly TRBD1 on 5 matching bases. Germline CDR1 is KGHSH and CDR2 is LQKENI. V lost 5 bases, J lost 6 bases, and 10 bases lay in between. CDR3 length equals 12 residues. The CDR3 protein is CASSSGGAEAFF. The CDR3 coding sequence is TGTGCCAGCTCATCGGGGGGGGCTGAAGCTTTCTTT.

The J gene is TRBJ1-6, the V gene TRBV30; 7 bases match TRBD1. J gave up 10 bases and V 1 base, and 7 bases lay outside the gene matches. Germline CDR1 and CDR2: GTSNPN and SVGIG (reference sequence). The CDR3 runs 14 residues. The CDR3 reads CAWSGQGGNSPLHF. The CDR3 region has the DNA TGTGCCTGGAGTGGACAGGGCGGGAACTCACCCCTCCACTTT.

The chain uses TRBV2 and TRBJ2-2; 11 positions agree with TRBD1. The CDR3 has 16 residues. The junction had 8 bases not matched to a gene; V was cut back by 4 bases and J by 7 bases. Germline V gene sequence: CDR1 SNHLY, CDR2 FYNNEI. CDR3 DNA sequence: TGTGCCAGCAGTGGGACAGGGGGCGCGTCGTTCGGGGAGCTGTTTTTT. Protein sequence: CASSGTGGASFGELFF.

This sequence joins TRBV18 and TRBJ1-2; no reliable D call. The V and J ends lost 2 bases and 2 bases respectively, with 6 bases between them. Germline V gene data show CDR1 as KGHSH and CDR2 as LQKENI. The CDR3 is 13 residues long. CDR3 protein: CASSPGQNYGYTF. The CDR3 region has the DNA TGTGCCAGCTCACCAGGGCAGAACTATGGCTACACCTTC.

The chain links TRBV5-4 to TRBJ2-7; 7 bases agree with TRBD1. Germline CDR1 reads SGHNT; CDR2 reads YYREEE (reference sequence). The V segment lost 0 bases and the J segment 2 bases; nucleotides outside the gene matches: 5. This CDR3 comprises 15 residues. The CDR3 reads CASSLAGGVPYEQYF. The CDR3 DNA reads TGTGCCAGCAGCTTGGCAGGGGGAGTTCCCTACGAGCAGTACTTC.

The V and J genes are TRBV5-1 and TRBJ2-5, with 7 bases fitting TRBD2. With the DNA end fitting TRBJ2-7 better, the J assignment may be wrong. The CDR3 runs 14 residues. In germline, CDR1 is SGHRS, CDR2 YFSETQ. CDR3 loop: CASSLAWTSYEQYF. CDR3 bases: TGCGCCAGCAGCTTGGCGTGGACTAGCTACGAGCAGTACTTC.

The rearrangement links TRBV28 to TRBJ2-5; D possibly corresponds to TRBD1 (5 bases). Germline CDR1 is MDHEN and CDR2 is SYDVKM. The CDR3 loop spans 12 amino acids. V was cut by 7 bases and J by 5 bases, with 11 bases left in between. The CDR3 spells CASKGSPETQYF. CDR3 DNA: TGTGCCAGCAAGGGGTCCCCCGAGACCCAGTACTTC.

J is TRBJ2-5 and V is TRBV28, with D possibly being TRBD2 (6 bases). The CDR3 totals 15 residues. Germline V lookup: CDR1 MDHEN, CDR2 SYDVKM. V was pared by 7 bases and J by 3 bases, with 18 bases between. The CDR3 reads CASNGGGGGEETQYF. CDR3 DNA: TGTGCCAGCAACGGTGGGGGAGGAGGTGAAGAGACCCAGTACTTC.

CDR3: CASSLGAGISYNEQFF. The CDR3 DNA reads TGTGCCAGCAGCTTAGGTGCGGGGATCTCCTACAATGAGCAGTTCTTC. V is TRBV7-9 and J is TRBJ2-1; weak D call: TRBD2 (6 bases). The germline V gene has CDR1 SEHNR and CDR2 FQNEAQ (reference sequence). The CDR3 sequence is 16 residues long. The ends were cut back, 1 base at V and 0 bases at J, with 10 bases in the middle.